These T cell receptor beta chains were read from a single sample in a study of blood T cell repertoires in COVID-19. Clones were read by immunoSEQ multiplex PCR, and TCRdb kept only the in-frame ones, dropping some. The sample gives approximately 65,000 clones, about 80% of which show up once; 20% to 25% is in the top ten. The sequenced sample was peripheral blood. These receptor sequences come from a human donor in a cohort sampled during active COVID-19. CDR3s include the opening cysteine and the closing phenylalanine or tryptophan. The D gene is left open where the match is weak. Only part of the rows carry a size: once, few, many, or a class if the clone is expanded.

NA	TRBJ1-5	TRBV28	NA	CASSPMTLNQPQHF	TGTGCCAGCAGCCCCATGACTCTCAATCAGCCCCAGCATTTT
NA	TRBJ1-1	TRBV28	NA	CASNQGMNTEAFF	TGTGCCAGCAACCAGGGAATGAACACTGAAGCTTTCTTT
NA	TRBJ2-1	TRBV7-6	NA	CASTGDNEQFF	TGTGCCAGCACAGGGGACAATGAGCAGTTCTTC
NA	TRBJ2-3	TRBV29-1	once	CSVERRDTQYF	TGCAGCGTTGAAAGGCGGGATACGCAGTATTTT
NA	TRBJ2-3	TRBV7-8	many	CASSPPRADTQYF	TGTGCCAGCAGCCCACCTCGGGCAGATACGCAGTATTTT
NA	TRBJ2-1	TRBV29-1	NA	CSVEVGGLLRNEQFF	TGCAGCGTTGAAGTGGGGGGGCTGTTGAGAAATGAGCAGTTCTTC
NA	TRBJ2-5	TRBV4-1	NA	CASSQERWGVGETQYF	TGCGCCAGCAGCCAAGAAAGGTGGGGGGTCGGAGAGACCCAGTACTTC
TRBD1	TRBJ2-7	TRBV19	NA	CASSPGEQGARYEQYF	TGTGCCAGTAGTCCCGGGGAACAGGGGGCTAGGTACGAGCAGTACTTC
NA	TRBJ2-3	TRBV28	NA	CASSLGRFKGADTQYF	TGTGCCAGCAGCCTAGGACGCTTCAAGGGGGCAGATACGCAGTATTTT
NA	TRBJ1-6	TRBV18	NA	CASSQDRKPPSYNSPLHF	TGTGCCAGCTCACAAGACAGAAAGCCTCCCAGTTATAATTCACCCCTCCACTTT
TRBD1	TRBJ2-7	TRBV2	NA	CASSERGQDSYEQYF	TGTGCCAGCAGTGAGCGGGGACAGGACTCCTACGAGCAGTACTTC
TRBD1	TRBJ2-3	TRBV6-5	once	CASSRTGLDTQYF	TGTGCCAGCAGTCGGACAGGATTAGATACGCAGTATTTT
TRBD2	TRBJ2-1	TRBV11-2	few	CASRKAGVTPEEQFF	TGTGCCAGCAGAAAAGCGGGGGTGACCCCCGAGGAGCAGTTCTTC
TRBD2	TRBJ2-2	TRBV11-2	NA	CASIPKGGGATGELFF	TGTGCCAGCATCCCGAAGGGCGGGGGGGCCACCGGGGAGCTGTTTTTT
TRBD1	TRBJ1-4	TRBV6-2/TRBV6-3	few	CASSWTGAFPKLFF	TGTGCCAGCAGTTGGACAGGCGCATTCCCAAAACTGTTTTTT
TRBD1	TRBJ1-5	TRBV6-1	once	CASSEKPPGQGHQPQHF	TGTGCCAGCAGTGAAAAACCACCGGGACAGGGGCATCAGCCCCAGCATTTT
TRBD1	TRBJ1-5	TRBV28	few	CASSLVGGRQPQHF	TGTGCCAGCAGTTTGGTAGGGGGCCGACAGCCCCAGCATTTT
NA	TRBJ2-7	TRBV10-1	NA	CANRRDEQYF	TGCGCCAACCGTCGGGACGAGCAGTACTTC
NA	TRBJ2-7	TRBV2	NA	CASSGRGSGDEQYF	TGTGCCAGCAGTGGACGGGGGAGTGGCGACGAGCAGTACTTC
NA	TRBJ1-4	TRBV6-5	NA	CASSYSSGGANEKLFF	TGTGCCAGCAGTTACTCGTCGGGGGGAGCTAATGAAAAACTGTTTTTT
TRBD1	TRBJ2-7	TRBV19	NA	CASSIKGTVSSYEQYF	TGTGCCAGTAGTATCAAGGGGACAGTAAGCTCCTACGAGCAGTACTTC